This T cell receptor beta chain was sequenced during a study of blood T cells in healthy people across ages. Germline CDR1 LGHNA, CDR2 YNFKEQ. The CDR3 runs 16 residues. V lost 3 bases and J lost 9; bases outside the gene matches: 13. Isolated PBMCs totaled at least 7 million in each sample. Next came a second PCR, run for about 6 to 12 cycles, which used a sample-barcoded 5' primer along with a J-beta primer mix. TCRdb re-derived calls from the 5' RACE reads in MiXCR, one entry per CDR3 protein. Of 650,000 to 1,000,000 distinct CDR3 sequences listed, around 34% are singletons. This receptor was identified in a man between 18 and 29 years old in good health. V is TRBV4-2 and J is TRBJ2-1; 8 bases line up with TRBD2. Material: blood. Here the CDR3 reads CASSHPLPGGSTEQFF. The CDR3 DNA reads as TGTGCCAGCAGCCACCCCCTTCCGGGAGGGTCGACTGAGCAGTTCTTC.